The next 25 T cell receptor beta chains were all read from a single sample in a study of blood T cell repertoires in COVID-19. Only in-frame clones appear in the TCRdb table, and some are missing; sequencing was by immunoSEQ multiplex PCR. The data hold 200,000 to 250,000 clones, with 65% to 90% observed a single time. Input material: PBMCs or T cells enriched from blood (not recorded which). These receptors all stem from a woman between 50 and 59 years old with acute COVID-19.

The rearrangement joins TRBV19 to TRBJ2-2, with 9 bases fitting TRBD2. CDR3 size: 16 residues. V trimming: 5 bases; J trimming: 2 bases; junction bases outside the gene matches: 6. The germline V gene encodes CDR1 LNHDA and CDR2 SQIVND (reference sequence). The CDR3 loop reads CASSGRGGPNTGELFF. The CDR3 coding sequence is TGTGCCAGTAGTGGGCGGGGGGGCCCCAACACCGGGGAGCTGTTTTTT.

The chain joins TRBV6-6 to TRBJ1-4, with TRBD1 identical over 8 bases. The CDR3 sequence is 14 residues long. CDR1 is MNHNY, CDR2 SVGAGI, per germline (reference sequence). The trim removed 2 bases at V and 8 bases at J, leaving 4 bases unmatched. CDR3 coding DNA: TGTGCCAGCAGTTACAACAGGGGGGTGGAAAAACTGTTTTTT. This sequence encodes CASSYNRGVEKLFF.

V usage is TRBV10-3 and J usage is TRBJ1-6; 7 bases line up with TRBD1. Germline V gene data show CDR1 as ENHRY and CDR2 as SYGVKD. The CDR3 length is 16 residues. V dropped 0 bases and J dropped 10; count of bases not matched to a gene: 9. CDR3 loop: CAISESHRGRNSPLHF. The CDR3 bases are TGTGCCATCAGTGAGTCACACAGGGGAAGAAACTCACCCCTCCACTTT.

CDR3 amino acids: CATSRGTDFIGEQFF. The CDR3 DNA sequence: TGTGCCACCAGTCGCGGGACGGACTTTATTGGTGAGCAGTTCTTC. The rearrangement links TRBV24-1 to TRBJ2-1; D perhaps matches TRBD2 (6 bases). V lost 6 bases to trimming and J lost 9 bases, with 20 bases between them. The germline V gene encodes CDR1 KGHDR and CDR2 SFDVKD. This CDR3 is built from 15 residues.

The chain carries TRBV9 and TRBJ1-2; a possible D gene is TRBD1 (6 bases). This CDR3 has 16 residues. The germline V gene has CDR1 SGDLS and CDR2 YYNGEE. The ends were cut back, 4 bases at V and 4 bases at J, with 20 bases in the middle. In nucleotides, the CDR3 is TGTGCCAGCAGCCCCGGGAGGGGGGACATACTCTATGGCTACACCTTC. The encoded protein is CASSPGRGDILYGYTF.

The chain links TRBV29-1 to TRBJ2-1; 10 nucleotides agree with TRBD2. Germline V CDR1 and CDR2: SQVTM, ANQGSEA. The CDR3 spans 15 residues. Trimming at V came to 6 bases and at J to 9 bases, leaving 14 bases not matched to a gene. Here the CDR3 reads CSVQRPSGGTGEQFF. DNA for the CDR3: TGCAGCGTCCAAAGACCTAGCGGGGGAACCGGTGAGCAGTTCTTC.

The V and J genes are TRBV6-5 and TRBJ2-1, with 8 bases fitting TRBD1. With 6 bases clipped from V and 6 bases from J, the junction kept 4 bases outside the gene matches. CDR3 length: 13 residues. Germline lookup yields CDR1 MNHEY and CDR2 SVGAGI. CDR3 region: CASRLTGGNEQFF. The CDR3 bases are TGTGCCAGCAGGCTAACAGGGGGCAATGAGCAGTTCTTC.

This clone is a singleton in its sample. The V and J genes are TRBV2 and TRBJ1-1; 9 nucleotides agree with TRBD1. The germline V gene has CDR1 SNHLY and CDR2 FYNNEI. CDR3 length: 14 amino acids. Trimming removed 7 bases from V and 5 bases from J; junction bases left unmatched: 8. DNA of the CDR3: TGTGCCAGCATCCTACAGGGGGCAGGGACTGAAGCTTTCTTT. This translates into CASILQGAGTEAFF.

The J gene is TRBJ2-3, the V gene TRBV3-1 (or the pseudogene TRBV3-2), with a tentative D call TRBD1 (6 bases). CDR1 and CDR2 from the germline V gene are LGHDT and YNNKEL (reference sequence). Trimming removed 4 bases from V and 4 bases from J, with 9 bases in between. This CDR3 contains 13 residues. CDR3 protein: CASSLSGADTQYF. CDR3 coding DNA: TGTGCCAGCAGCCTATCAGGGGCAGATACGCAGTATTTT.

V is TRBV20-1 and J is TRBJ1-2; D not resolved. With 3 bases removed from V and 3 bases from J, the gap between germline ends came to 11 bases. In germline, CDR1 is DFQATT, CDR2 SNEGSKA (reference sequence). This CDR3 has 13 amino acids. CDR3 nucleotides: TGCAGTGCTAGTAAACAGAAGTACTATGGCTACACCTTC. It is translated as CSASKQKYYGYTF.

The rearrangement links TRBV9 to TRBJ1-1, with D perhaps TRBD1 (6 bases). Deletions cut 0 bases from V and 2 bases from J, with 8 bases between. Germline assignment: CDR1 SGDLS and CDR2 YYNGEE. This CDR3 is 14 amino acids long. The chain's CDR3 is CASSVAQGNTEAFF. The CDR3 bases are TGTGCCAGCAGCGTAGCACAGGGAAACACTGAAGCTTTCTTT.

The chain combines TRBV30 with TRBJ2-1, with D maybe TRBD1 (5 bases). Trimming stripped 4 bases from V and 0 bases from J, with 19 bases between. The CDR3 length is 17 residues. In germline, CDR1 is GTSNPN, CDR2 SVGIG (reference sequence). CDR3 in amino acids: CAWIPPDRGYSYNEQFF. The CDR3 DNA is TGTGCCTGGATTCCCCCAGACAGAGGTTACTCCTACAATGAGCAGTTCTTC.

CDR3 in DNA: TGTGCCAGCAGCATGGAGACGGGCTACACCTTC. Amino acids: CASSMETGYTF. This chain joins TRBV7-9 and TRBJ1-2; D is unresolved. The CDR3 is 11 amino acids. Germline CDR1 SEHNR, CDR2 FQNEAQ (reference sequence). V was shortened by 5 bases and J by 8 bases, with 9 bases between the two germline ends.

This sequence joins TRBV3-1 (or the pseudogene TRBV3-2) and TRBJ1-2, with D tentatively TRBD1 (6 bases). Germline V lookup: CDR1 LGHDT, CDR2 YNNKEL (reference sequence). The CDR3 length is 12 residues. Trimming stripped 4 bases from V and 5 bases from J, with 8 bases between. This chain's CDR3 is CASSLTGYGYTF. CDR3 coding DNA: TGTGCCAGCAGCCTAACAGGGTATGGCTACACCTTC.

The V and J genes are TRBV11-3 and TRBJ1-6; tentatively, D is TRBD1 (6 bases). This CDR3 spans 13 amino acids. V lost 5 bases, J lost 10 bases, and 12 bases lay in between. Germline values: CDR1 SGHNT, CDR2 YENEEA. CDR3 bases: TGTGCCAGCAGCCGATCACAGGGCTCACCCCTCCACTTT. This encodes CASSRSQGSPLHF.

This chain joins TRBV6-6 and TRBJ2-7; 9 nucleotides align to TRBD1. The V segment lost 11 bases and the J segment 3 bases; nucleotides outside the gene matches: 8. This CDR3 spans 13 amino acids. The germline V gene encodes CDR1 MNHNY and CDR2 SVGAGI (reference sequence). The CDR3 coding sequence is TGTGCCGTTCGGGGACAGGGCTTCTACGAGCAGTACTTC. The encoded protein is CAVRGQGFYEQYF.

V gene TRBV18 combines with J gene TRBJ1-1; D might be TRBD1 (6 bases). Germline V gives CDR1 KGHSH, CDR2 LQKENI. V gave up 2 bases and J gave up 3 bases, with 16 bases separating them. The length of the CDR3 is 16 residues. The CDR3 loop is CASSPVLGAVDTEAFF. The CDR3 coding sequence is TGTGCCAGCTCACCAGTGTTGGGGGCTGTTGACACTGAAGCTTTCTTT.

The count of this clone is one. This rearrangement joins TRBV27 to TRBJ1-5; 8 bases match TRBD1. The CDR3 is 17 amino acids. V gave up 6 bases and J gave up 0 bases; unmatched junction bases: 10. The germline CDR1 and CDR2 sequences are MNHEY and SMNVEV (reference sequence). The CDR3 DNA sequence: TGTGCCAGCAGACCGGGACAGGCAGGATATAGCAATCAGCCCCAGCATTTT. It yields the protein CASRPGQAGYSNQPQHF.

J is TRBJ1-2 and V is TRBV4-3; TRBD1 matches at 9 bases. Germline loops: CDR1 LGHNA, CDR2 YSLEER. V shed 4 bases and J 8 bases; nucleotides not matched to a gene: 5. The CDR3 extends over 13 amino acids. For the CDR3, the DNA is TGCGCCAGCAGCCCCCGGACAGGGGACGGCTACACCTTC. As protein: CASSPRTGDGYTF.

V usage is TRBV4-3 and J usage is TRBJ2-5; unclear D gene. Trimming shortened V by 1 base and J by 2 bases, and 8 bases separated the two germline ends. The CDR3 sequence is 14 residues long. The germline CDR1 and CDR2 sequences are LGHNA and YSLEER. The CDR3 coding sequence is TGCGCCAGCAGCCAAGGGTCCGGGCAAGAGACCCAGTACTTC. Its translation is CASSQGSGQETQYF.

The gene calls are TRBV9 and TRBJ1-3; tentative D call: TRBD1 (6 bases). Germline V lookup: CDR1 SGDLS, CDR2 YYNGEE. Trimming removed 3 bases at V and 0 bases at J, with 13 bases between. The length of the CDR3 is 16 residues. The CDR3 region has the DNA TGTGCCAGCAGCGCTCACAGGGCCCCCTCTGGAAACACCATATATTTT. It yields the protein CASSAHRAPSGNTIYF.

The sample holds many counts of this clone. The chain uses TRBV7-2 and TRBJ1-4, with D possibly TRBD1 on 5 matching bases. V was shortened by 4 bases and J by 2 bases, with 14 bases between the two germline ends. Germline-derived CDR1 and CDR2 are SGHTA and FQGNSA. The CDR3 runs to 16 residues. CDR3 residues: CASSSGGRGTNEKLFF. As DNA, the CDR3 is TGTGCCAGCAGCTCCGGGGGGAGAGGGACTAATGAAAAACTGTTTTTT.

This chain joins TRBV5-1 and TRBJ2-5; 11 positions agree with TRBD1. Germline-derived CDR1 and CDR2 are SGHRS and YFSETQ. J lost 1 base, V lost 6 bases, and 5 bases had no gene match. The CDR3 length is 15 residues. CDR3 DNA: TGCGCCAGCACGGGGACAGGGGGAAGCCAAGAGACCCAGTACTTC. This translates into CASTGTGGSQETQYF.

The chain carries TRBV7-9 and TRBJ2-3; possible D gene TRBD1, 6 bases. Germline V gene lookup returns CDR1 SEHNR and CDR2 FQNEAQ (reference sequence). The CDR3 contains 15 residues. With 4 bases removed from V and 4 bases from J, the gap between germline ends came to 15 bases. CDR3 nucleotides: TGTGCCAGCAGCTCGGAACAGGGCCTCTCAGATACGCAGTATTTT. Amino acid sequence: CASSSEQGLSDTQYF.

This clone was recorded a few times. The CDR3 coding sequence is TGTGCCATCAGTGAGGCGGGACTCAATGAGCAGTTCTTC. Protein sequence: CAISEAGLNEQFF. This rearrangement joins TRBV10-3 to TRBJ2-1; D perhaps matches TRBD2 (6 bases). This CDR3 is 13 amino acids long. Germline V gives CDR1 ENHRY, CDR2 SYGVKD. V was clipped by 2 bases and J by 6 bases, with 8 bases between them.